The sequence of this T cell receptor beta chain was determined in a study of T cell changes during pregnancy in multiple sclerosis. Profiled with immunoSEQ multiplex PCR; TCRdb holds only in-frame clones, not every one. The sample lists about 27,000 clones, 85% to 90% occurring once. Germline CDR1 is LNHDA and CDR2 is SQIVND (reference sequence). Trimming removed 2 bases at V and 4 bases at J, with 18 bases between. The CDR3 is made up of 17 amino acids. This TCR was recovered from a female donor with multiple sclerosis, enrolled in a pregnancy study. The chain links TRBV19 to TRBJ2-1, with D possibly matching TRBD1 (6 bases). The material was CD8+ T cells from peripheral blood mononuclear cells, obtained in the second trimester of pregnancy. DNA for the CDR3: TGTGCCAGTAGTATACCTGCGGACAGCCTTGAATACAATGAGCAGTTCTTC. Translation: CASSIPADSLEYNEQFF.